Listed below are T cell receptor beta chains from one sample, sequenced in a study of human T cells and chemical hapten exposure. TCRdb independently ran MiXCR on the 5' RACE reads; one entry per CDR3 protein. Among approximately 110,000 distinct CDR3 sequences listed, more than 15% were seen once. Source of these receptors: a human donor in good health. Each CDR3 is given with its conserved first and last residue. The D gene is left open where the match is weak. Size tells how often a clone was seen (once, few, many) or the class of an expanded clone, and some rows leave it out.

CDR3 length,V gene,D gene,clone size,J gene,CDR3 protein,CDR3 DNA
13,TRBV11-2,NA,NA,TRBJ1-2,CASSLDLVSGYTF,TGTGCCAGCAGCTTAGATCTTGTTAGTGGCTACACCTTC
11,TRBV7-8,NA,NA,TRBJ2-5,CASSGSETQYF,TGTGCCAGCAGCGGGTCCGAGACCCAGTACTTC
12,TRBV11-2,TRBD1,few,TRBJ2-1,CASSPTGGEQFF,TGTGCCAGCAGCCCAACAGGGGGCGAGCAGTTCTTC
15,TRBV5-1,TRBD2,NA,TRBJ2-1,CASSSRASGNNEQFF,TGCGCCAGCAGCTCCAGGGCTAGCGGGAACAATGAGCAGTTCTTC
14,TRBV29-1,NA,few,TRBJ1-1,CSVELMAGGTEAFF,TGCAGCGTTGAATTGATGGCCGGAGGAACTGAAGCTTTCTTT
14,TRBV12-3/TRBV12-4,NA,few,TRBJ1-5,CASSFARENQPQHF,TGTGCCAGCAGTTTTGCCAGAGAGAATCAGCCCCAGCATTTT
14,TRBV5-1,TRBD1,few,TRBJ2-5,CASSSRTGGETQYF,TGCGCCAGCAGCTCCCGGACAGGGGGGGAGACCCAGTACTTC
23,TRBV12-5,TRBD2,few,TRBJ2-2,CASGLTLAGGSDPLSASSGELFF,TGTGCTAGTGGTTTGACACTAGCGGGAGGATCCGATCCCCTCTCGGCCTCTTCCGGGGAGCTGTTTTTT
13,TRBV7-9,NA,NA,TRBJ1-1,CASSSGRGTEAFF,TGTGCCAGCAGTTCAGGGAGAGGGACTGAAGCTTTCTTT
10,TRBV29-1,NA,NA,TRBJ2-3,CSYRGNTQYF,TGCAGCTATAGGGGTAATACGCAGTATTTT
15,TRBV27,NA,NA,TRBJ1-6,CASSYRAGLNSPLHF,TGTGCCAGCAGTTATAGAGCAGGCCTAAATTCACCCCTCCACTTT
14,TRBV6-1,NA,NA,TRBJ2-7,CASSPLWGSGEQYF,TGTGCCAGCAGTCCCCTTTGGGGTAGCGGAGAGCAGTACTTC
14,TRBV12-3/TRBV12-4,NA,few,TRBJ2-7,CASSLSGGRYEQYF,TGTGCCAGCAGTTTATCCGGGGGCAGGTACGAGCAGTACTTC
15,TRBV15,TRBD2,few,TRBJ2-1,CATSRDSGRGPEQFF,TGTGCCACCAGCAGAGATAGCGGGAGGGGCCCTGAGCAGTTCTTC
14,TRBV5-1,NA,few,TRBJ1-2,CASSLAPANYGYTF,TGCGCCAGCAGCTTGGCGCCAGCTAATTATGGCTACACCTTC
15,TRBV6-6,TRBD1,NA,TRBJ1-6,CASSRDTGGGKPLHF,TGTGCCAGCAGTCGCGACACAGGGGGCGGGAAACCCCTCCACTTT
15,TRBV12-3/TRBV12-4,NA,few,TRBJ1-4,CASSPPGLDNEKLFF,TGTGCCAGCAGCCCCCCGGGACTGGACAATGAAAAACTGTTTTTT
15,TRBV5-6,TRBD1,many,TRBJ2-3,CASSLRQGRTDTQYF,TGTGCCAGCAGCTTGAGACAGGGCCGCACAGATACGCAGTATTTT
17,TRBV5-5,NA,NA,TRBJ2-1,CASSPSPSGSTYNEQFF,TGTGCCAGCAGCCCATCACCGAGCGGTTCTACCTACAATGAGCAGTTCTTC
13,TRBV6-5,NA,few,TRBJ2-7,CATRRSRAGEQYF,TGTGCCACCCGGAGGTCCAGGGCTGGCGAGCAGTACTTC
15,TRBV5-1,NA,few,TRBJ2-7,CASSSVAGSVYEQYF,TGCGCCAGCAGCTCGGTCGCAGGGTCAGTTTACGAGCAGTACTTC
14,TRBV10-1,NA,few,TRBJ2-7,CASSATRPPYEQYF,TGCGCCAGCAGTGCTACGAGACCCCCCTACGAGCAGTACTTC
13,TRBV10-2,NA,few,TRBJ1-1,CASIRALNSEAFF,TGCGCCAGCATAAGGGCCCTAAACTCTGAAGCTTTCTTT
15,TRBV10-2,NA,NA,TRBJ2-5,CASSEWTAARETQYF,TGCGCCAGCAGTGAGTGGACAGCCGCCCGAGAGACCCAGTACTTC
15,TRBV29-1,NA,NA,TRBJ2-2,CSVEARGINTGELFF,TGCAGCGTTGAAGCTCGAGGGATCAACACCGGGGAGCTGTTTTTT
12,TRBV10-3,NA,NA,TRBJ2-3,CAISRGPDTQYF,TGTGCCATCTCCAGGGGCCCAGATACGCAGTATTTT
15,TRBV28,TRBD2,few,TRBJ2-3,CASRLPGLASDTQYF,TGTGCCAGCAGACTACCGGGACTAGCGTCAGATACGCAGTATTTT
13,TRBV27,NA,NA,TRBJ1-1,CAARRGPDTEAFF,TGTGCCGCCCGACGGGGGCCGGACACTGAAGCTTTCTTT